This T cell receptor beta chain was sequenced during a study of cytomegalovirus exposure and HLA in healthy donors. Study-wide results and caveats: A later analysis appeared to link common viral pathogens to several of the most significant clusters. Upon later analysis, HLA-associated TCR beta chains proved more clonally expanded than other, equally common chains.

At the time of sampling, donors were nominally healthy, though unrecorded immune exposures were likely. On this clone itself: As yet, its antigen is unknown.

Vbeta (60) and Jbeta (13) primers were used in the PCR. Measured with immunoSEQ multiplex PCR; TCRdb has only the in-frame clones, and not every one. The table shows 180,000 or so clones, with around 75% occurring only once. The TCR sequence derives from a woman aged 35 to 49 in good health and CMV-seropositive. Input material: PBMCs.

The CDR3 sequence is CASSLRAQGYGYTF. The CDR3 region has the DNA TGCGCCAGCAGCTTGAGGGCGCAGGGTTATGGCTACACCTTC. V and J are TRBV5-1 and TRBJ1-2; tentative D call: TRBD1 (5 bases). This CDR3 contains 14 residues. Germline CDR1 is SGHRS and CDR2 is YFSETQ. The germline V and J ends were trimmed by 1 base and 5 bases, with 12 bases remaining between them.